Sequencing of this T cell receptor (beta chain) was carried out in a study of T cell changes during pregnancy in multiple sclerosis. CDR1 SGHTA and CDR2 FQGNSA come from the germline V gene. Deletions cut 4 bases from V and 4 bases from J, with 10 bases between. The CDR3 consists of 13 residues. Some clones are missing from TCRdb's copy, which holds only in-frame ones; the method was immunoSEQ multiplex PCR. The table records about 50,000 clones, almost 95% of them present only once. Sample: CD4+ T cells from peripheral blood mononuclear cells, taken in the third trimester of pregnancy. The sequence came from a female donor with multiple sclerosis, enrolled in a pregnancy study. The chain couples TRBV7-2 to TRBJ1-1, with unresolved D. The CDR3 nucleotides are TGTGCCAGCAGCTCTAGGATGGGCACTGAAGCTTTCTTT. It is translated as CASSSRMGTEAFF.